The next 25 T cell receptor beta chains were all read from a single sample in a study of blood T cell repertoires in COVID-19. Here immunoSEQ multiplex PCR was the method, and the copy in TCRdb shows in-frame clones only, minus some. The sample holds 140,000 to 150,000 clones, over 75% seen once. Input material: peripheral blood. The receptors derive from a woman aged 60-70 years with COVID-19, enrolled during active disease.

The chain combines TRBV10-2 with TRBJ2-3; 12 nucleotides match TRBD2. CDR1 WSHSY and CDR2 SAAADI come from the germline V gene. The V segment lost 0 bases and the J segment 2 bases; nucleotides outside the gene matches: 6. The CDR3 covers 18 residues. This CDR3 reads CASSESLAGGRVTDTQYF. The CDR3 nucleotides read TGCGCCAGCAGTGAGTCGCTAGCGGGGGGGCGGGTCACAGATACGCAGTATTTT.

This chain uses TRBV27 with TRBJ2-1; possibly TRBD2 for D (7 bases). The V gene lost 6 bases and the J gene lost 14 bases, with 26 bases spanning the gap. This CDR3 region has 15 residues. The germline gives CDR1 MNHEY, CDR2 SMNVEV (reference sequence). The DNA of the CDR3 is TGTGCCAGCAGCTTGGGGGGAGGGGGGCTCACCTTAAAGTTCTTC. It specifies CASSLGGGGLTLKFF.

J is TRBJ2-7 and V is TRBV5-1; TRBD2 matches at 7 bases. Germline loops: CDR1 SGHRS, CDR2 YFSETQ. There are 14 residues in the CDR3. Unmatched junction bases numbered 7, after V lost 4 bases and J lost 3 bases. The CDR3 protein is CASSPERGYYEQYF. CDR3 nucleotide sequence: TGCGCCAGCAGCCCCGAGCGGGGATACTACGAGCAGTACTTC. The full variable domain, in which reference TRBV5-1 and TRBJ2-7 provide the parts outside the CDR3, is KAGVTQTPRYLIKTRGQQVTLSCSPISGHRSVSWYQQTPGQGLQFLFEYFSETQRNKGNFPGRFSGRQFSNSRSEMNVSTLELGDSALYLCASSPERGYYEQYFGPGTRLTVT.

V is TRBV19 and J is TRBJ1-1; a possible D gene is TRBD1 (6 bases). Trimming left V 6 bases short and J 1 base short, with 12 bases between. The CDR3 runs to 14 residues. Germline CDR1 is LNHDA and CDR2 is SQIVND (reference sequence). CDR3 nucleotides: TGTGCCAGTAGGATGGACAGTACGAACACTGAAGCTTTCTTT. The encoded protein is CASRMDSTNTEAFF.

The chain employs TRBV6-4 and TRBJ2-5, with 9 bases identical to TRBD2. Germline V gives CDR1 MRHNA, CDR2 SNTAGT. V was clipped by 1 base and J by 2 bases; unmatched bases: 5. CDR3 length equals 16 residues. The CDR3 spells CASSDLASGEQETQYF. Here the CDR3 DNA reads TGTGCCAGCAGTGACTTGGCTAGCGGGGAACAAGAGACCCAGTACTTC.

V and J are TRBV19 and TRBJ2-1; 7 nucleotides match TRBD2. The CDR3 has 14 amino acids. The V gene end was trimmed by 9 bases and the J gene end by 7 bases; junction bases not matched to a gene: 12. From germline, CDR1 is LNHDA and CDR2 SQIVND (reference sequence). CDR3 region: CASATGGSLNEQFF. DNA of the CDR3: TGTGCCAGCGCGACGGGGGGTAGCCTAAATGAGCAGTTCTTC.

This clone has a handful of counts. CDR3 in DNA: TGTGCCAGCAGTGAGGGGGACAGTTCTGAAAAACTGTTTTTT. Its translation is CASSEGDSSEKLFF. The chain employs TRBV6-1 and TRBJ1-4; TRBD1 aligns across 7 bases. The length of the CDR3 is 14 residues. V trimming: 3 bases; J trimming: 7 bases; junction bases outside the gene matches: 5. Germline CDR1 is MNHNS and CDR2 is SASEGT.

The sample holds one count of this clone. This rearrangement joins TRBV6-2 or TRBV6-3 to TRBJ2-7; no firm D call. CDR1 MNHEY and CDR2 SVGEGT come from the germline V gene. The CDR3 totals 11 residues. V lost 4 bases, J lost 10 bases, and 11 bases lay in between. The CDR3 sequence is CASSSATSQYF. In DNA, the CDR3 is TGTGCCAGCAGTTCCGCGACATCTCAGTACTTC.

The chain couples TRBV27 to TRBJ2-3, with 7 positions matching TRBD1. Trimming cost V 3 bases and J 6 bases; bases outside gene matches: 6. This CDR3 is built from 14 residues. Looked up from germline, CDR1 is MNHEY and CDR2 is SMNVEV (reference sequence). The CDR3 DNA follows: TGTGCCAGCAGTTTTGCCTCAGGGGGTGATACGCAGTATTTT. It translates to CASSFASGGDTQYF.

The chain recombines TRBV6-5 with TRBJ1-6; D not resolved. Germline values: CDR1 MNHEY, CDR2 SVGAGI. Trimming stripped 5 bases from V and 0 bases from J, with 8 bases between. This CDR3 contains 15 residues. DNA for the CDR3: TGTGCCAGCAGTCCGGGTGGCTCCTATAATTCACCCCTCCACTTT. Residues: CASSPGGSYNSPLHF.

CDR3 protein: CASSLSIADQETQYF. For the CDR3, the DNA is TGTGCCAGCAGCCTTTCCATAGCGGACCAAGAGACCCAGTACTTC. This rearrangement joins TRBV3-1 (or the pseudogene TRBV3-2) to TRBJ2-5; D possibly corresponds to TRBD2 (6 bases). Trimming shortened V by 4 bases and J by 0 bases, and 12 bases separated the two germline ends. This CDR3 spans 15 amino acids. The germline V gene encodes CDR1 LGHDT and CDR2 YNNKEL (reference sequence).

J is TRBJ2-3 and V is TRBV30; perhaps TRBD2 as D (7 bases). V was pared by 0 bases and J by 4 bases, with 14 bases between. In germline, CDR1 is GTSNPN, CDR2 SVGIG (reference sequence). The CDR3 extends over 15 amino acids. CDR3 loop: CAWSVWGGGADTQYF. The CDR3 bases are TGTGCCTGGAGTGTGTGGGGAGGGGGAGCAGATACGCAGTATTTT.

As to this clone: The same CDR3 arises from other DNA sequences in this sample as well. The V gene is TRBV5-4, the J gene TRBJ2-3; D is unresolved. This CDR3 spans 11 amino acids. Trimming cost V 1 base and J 5 bases, with 2 bases left between them. Germline V gene sequence: CDR1 SGHNT, CDR2 YYREEE (reference sequence). The CDR3 DNA reads as TGTGCCAGCAGCTTGCGAGATACGCAGTATTTT. It codes for CASSLRDTQYF.

The chain recombines TRBV10-3 with TRBJ1-2, with 7 positions matching TRBD1. CDR1 is ENHRY, CDR2 SYGVKD, per germline. V lost 3 bases to trimming and J lost 6 bases; unmatched junction nucleotides: 13. There are 16 residues in the CDR3. CDR3 coding DNA: TGTGCCATCAGTGACCCCACACAGGGGCGGCGAAATGGCTACACCTTC. As protein: CAISDPTQGRRNGYTF.

J is TRBJ1-1 and V is TRBV21-1; the table names TRBD1, a call not compared with the DNA. TRBV21-1 is a recognized pseudogene. This CDR3 is built from 17 residues. The CDR3 loop is CASSKHRTVTRNTEAFF. CDR3 in DNA: TGTGCCAGCAGCAAACATCGAACAGTCACTCGTAACACTGAAGCTTTCTTT.

The genes are TRBV27 and TRBJ1-1; D not certain. The V end lost 4 bases, the J end lost 3 bases, and 9 bases lay between the germline ends. Germline CDR1 is MNHEY and CDR2 is SMNVEV (reference sequence). CDR3 length equals 13 residues. The DNA for the CDR3 is TGTGCCAGCAGTTCCCCCCCCGACACTGAAGCTTTCTTT. It yields the protein CASSSPPDTEAFF.

The V and J genes are TRBV19 and TRBJ1-2; no definite D call. The CDR3 extends over 10 amino acids. The germline V gene has CDR1 LNHDA and CDR2 SQIVND (reference sequence). V dropped 11 bases and J dropped 6 bases, with 10 bases sitting between them. This CDR3 reads CAAGGHGYTF. CDR3 in DNA: TGTGCCGCGGGCGGCCATGGCTACACCTTC.

V is TRBV20-1 and J is TRBJ2-1, with no clear D. CDR1 DFQATT and CDR2 SNEGSKA come from the germline V gene (reference sequence). V dropped 3 bases and J dropped 7 bases, with 7 bases sitting between them. The CDR3 totals 11 residues. For the CDR3, the DNA is TGCAGTGCTAGTCCAGTGAATGAGCAGTTCTTC. This translates into CSASPVNEQFF.

The chain has TRBV12-3 or TRBV12-4 and TRBJ2-5, with D unresolved. This CDR3 contains 10 residues. V lost 6 bases and J 3 bases, leaving 2 bases between the germline ends. The CDR3 reads CASSEETQYF. The CDR3 DNA is TGTGCCAGCAGCGAAGAGACCCAGTACTTC.

With regard to this clone: Other DNA variants within this sample encode the same CDR3. The chain employs TRBV3-1 (or the pseudogene TRBV3-2) and TRBJ2-2, with D unresolved. V lost 1 base, J lost 1 base, and 4 bases lay in between. In germline, CDR1 is LGHDT, CDR2 YNNKEL (reference sequence). The CDR3 runs 14 residues. DNA of the CDR3: TGTGCCAGCAGCCAAGGACAGAACACCGGGGAGCTGTTTTTT. It is translated as CASSQGQNTGELFF.

CDR3 in amino acids: CASSLAKAAYQETQYF. CDR3 nucleotides: TGTGCCAGCAGCTTGGCCAAGGCAGCGTACCAAGAGACCCAGTACTTC. The genes are TRBV5-5 and TRBJ2-5; D ambiguous. The CDR3 loop spans 16 amino acids. V was cut by 0 bases and J by 0 bases, with 12 bases left in between. Germline CDR1 reads SGHKS; CDR2 reads YYEKEE (reference sequence).

The CDR3 DNA is TGTGCCAGCAGATCGACAGGGTTCTCCTACGAGCAGTACTTC. It codes for CASRSTGFSYEQYF. V usage is TRBV6-5 and J usage is TRBJ2-7; TRBD1 matches at 7 bases. The CDR3 extends over 14 amino acids. Per germline, CDR1 MNHEY and CDR2 SVGAGI. The V and J ends lost 6 bases and 0 bases, in that order; junction bases with no gene match: 5.

This clone was observed a handful of times. The CDR3 region has the DNA TGTGCCAGTAGTATGCTGGCAGGGGGCACAGATACGCAGTATTTT. Protein sequence: CASSMLAGGTDTQYF. The rearrangement uses TRBV19 and TRBJ2-3; D perhaps matches TRBD1 (6 bases). The CDR3 has 15 amino acids. Looked up from germline, CDR1 is LNHDA and CDR2 is SQIVND (reference sequence). V lost 3 bases to trimming and J lost 1 base, with 11 bases between them.

In its sample, this clone was seen a few times. The genes are TRBV24-1 and TRBJ2-2; D possibly corresponds to TRBD1 (6 bases). CDR1 and CDR2 (germline): KGHDR, SFDVKD. CDR3 length: 17 residues. The V end was cut by 0 bases, the J end by 3 bases, with 13 bases between. The CDR3 region is CATSDLPRQDHTGELFF. CDR3 in DNA: TGTGCCACCAGTGATTTGCCTAGACAGGATCACACCGGGGAGCTGTTTTTT.

The chain couples TRBV4-2 to TRBJ2-3, with TRBD2 identical over 12 bases. The CDR3 runs 18 residues. Trimming cost V 0 bases and J 4 bases; bases outside gene matches: 8. CDR1 and CDR2 (germline): LGHNA, YNFKEQ. The DNA of the CDR3 is TGTGCCAGCAGCCAAGATAGGCTAGCGGGGGGGCCTGCAGATACGCAGTATTTT. The encoded protein is CASSQDRLAGGPADTQYF.